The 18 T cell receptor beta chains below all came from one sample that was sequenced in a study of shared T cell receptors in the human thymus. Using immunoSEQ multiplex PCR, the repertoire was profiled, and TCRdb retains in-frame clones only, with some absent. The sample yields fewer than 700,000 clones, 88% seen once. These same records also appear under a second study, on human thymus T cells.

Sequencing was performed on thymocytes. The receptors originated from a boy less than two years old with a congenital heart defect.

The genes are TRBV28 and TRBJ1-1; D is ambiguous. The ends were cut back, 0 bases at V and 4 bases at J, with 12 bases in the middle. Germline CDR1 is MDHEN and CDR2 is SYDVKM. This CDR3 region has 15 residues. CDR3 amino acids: CASSLWKRGTTEAFF. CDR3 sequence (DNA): TGTGCCAGCAGTTTATGGAAGCGGGGAACCACTGAAGCTTTCTTT.

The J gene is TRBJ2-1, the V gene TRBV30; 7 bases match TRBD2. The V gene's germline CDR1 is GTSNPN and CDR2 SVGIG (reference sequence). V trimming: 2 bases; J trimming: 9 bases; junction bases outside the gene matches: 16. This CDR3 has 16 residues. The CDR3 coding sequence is TGTGCCTGGAGTAACCCGACTAGCTCCCGCGGGGGTGAGCAGTTCTTC. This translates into CAWSNPTSSRGGEQFF.

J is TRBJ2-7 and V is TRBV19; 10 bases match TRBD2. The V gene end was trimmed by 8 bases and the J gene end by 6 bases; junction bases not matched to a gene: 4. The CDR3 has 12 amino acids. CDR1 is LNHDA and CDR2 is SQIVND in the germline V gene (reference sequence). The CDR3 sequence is CASGTSEGEQYF. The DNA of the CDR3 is TGTGCCAGTGGGACTAGCGAGGGCGAGCAGTACTTC.

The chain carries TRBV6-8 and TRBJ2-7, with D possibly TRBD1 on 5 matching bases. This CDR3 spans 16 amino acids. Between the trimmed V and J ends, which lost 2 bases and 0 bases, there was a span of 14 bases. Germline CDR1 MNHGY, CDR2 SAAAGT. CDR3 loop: CASSYGRQQSSYEQYF. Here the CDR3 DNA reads TGTGCCAGCAGTTACGGTCGACAGCAAAGCTCCTACGAGCAGTACTTC.

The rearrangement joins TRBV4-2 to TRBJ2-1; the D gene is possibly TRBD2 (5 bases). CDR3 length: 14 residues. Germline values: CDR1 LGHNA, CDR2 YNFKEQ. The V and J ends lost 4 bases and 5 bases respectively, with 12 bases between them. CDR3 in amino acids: CASSPIASDNEQFF. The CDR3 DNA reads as TGTGCCAGCAGCCCCATAGCGTCGGACAATGAGCAGTTCTTC.

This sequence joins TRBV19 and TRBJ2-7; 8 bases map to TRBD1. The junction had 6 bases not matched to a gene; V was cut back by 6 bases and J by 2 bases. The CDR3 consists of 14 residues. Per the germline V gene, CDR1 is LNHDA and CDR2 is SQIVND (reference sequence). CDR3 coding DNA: TGTGCCAGTAGGCGGGGACAGGCGCCCTACGAGCAGTACTTC. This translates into CASRRGQAPYEQYF.

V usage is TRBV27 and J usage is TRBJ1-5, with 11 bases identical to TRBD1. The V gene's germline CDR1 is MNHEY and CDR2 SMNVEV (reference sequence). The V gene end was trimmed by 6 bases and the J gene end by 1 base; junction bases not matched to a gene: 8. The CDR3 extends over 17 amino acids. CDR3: CASSLGQGAGSNQPQHF. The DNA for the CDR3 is TGTGCCAGCAGCCTAGGACAGGGGGCAGGAAGCAATCAGCCCCAGCATTTT.

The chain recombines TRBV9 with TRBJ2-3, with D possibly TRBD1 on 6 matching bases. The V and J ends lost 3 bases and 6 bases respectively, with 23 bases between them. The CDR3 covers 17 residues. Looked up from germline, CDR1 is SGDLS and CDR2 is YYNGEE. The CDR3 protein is CASSALGQGRRSDTQYF. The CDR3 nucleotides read TGTGCCAGCAGCGCCTTGGGGCAGGGGCGCAGGAGCGATACGCAGTATTTT.

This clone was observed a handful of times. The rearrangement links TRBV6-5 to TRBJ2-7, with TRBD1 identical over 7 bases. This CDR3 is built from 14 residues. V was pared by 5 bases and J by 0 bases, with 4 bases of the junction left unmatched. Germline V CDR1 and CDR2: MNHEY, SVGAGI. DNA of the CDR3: TGTGCCAGCAGTCCCCGGGACAGCTCCTACGAGCAGTACTTC. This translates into CASSPRDSSYEQYF.

CDR3 DNA sequence: TGCGCCAGCAGCCAAGTGTGGCGGTTCACAGATACGCAGTATTTT. This codes for CASSQVWRFTDTQYF. The chain recombines TRBV4-1 with TRBJ2-3, with no clear D. The V gene lost 1 base and the J gene lost 2 bases, with 10 bases spanning the gap. Germline V gives CDR1 MGHRA, CDR2 YSYEKL. This CDR3 comprises 15 residues.

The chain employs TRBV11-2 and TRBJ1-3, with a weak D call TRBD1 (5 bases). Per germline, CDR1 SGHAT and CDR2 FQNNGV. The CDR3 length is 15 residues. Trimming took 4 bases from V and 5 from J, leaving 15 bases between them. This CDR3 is CASSSLQAFRNTIYF. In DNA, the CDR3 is TGTGCCAGCAGCTCCCTACAGGCTTTCAGAAACACCATATATTTT.

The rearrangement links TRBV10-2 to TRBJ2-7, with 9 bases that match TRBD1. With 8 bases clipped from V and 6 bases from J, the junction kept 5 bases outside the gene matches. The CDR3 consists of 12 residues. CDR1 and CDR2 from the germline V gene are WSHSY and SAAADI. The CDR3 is CASGQQGAEQYF. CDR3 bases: TGCGCCAGCGGGCAACAGGGGGCCGAGCAGTACTTC.

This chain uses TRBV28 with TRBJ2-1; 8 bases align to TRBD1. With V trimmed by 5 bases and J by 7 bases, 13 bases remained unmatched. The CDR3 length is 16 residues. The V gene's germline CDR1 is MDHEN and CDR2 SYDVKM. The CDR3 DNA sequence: TGTGCCAGCAGTCGGGTTGGGCAGGGGGCGAGAAATGAGCAGTTCTTC. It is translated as CASSRVGQGARNEQFF.

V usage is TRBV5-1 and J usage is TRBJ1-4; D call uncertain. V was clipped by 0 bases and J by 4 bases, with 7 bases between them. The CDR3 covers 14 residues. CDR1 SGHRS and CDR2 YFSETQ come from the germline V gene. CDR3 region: CASSLGRHNEKLFF. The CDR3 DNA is TGCGCCAGCAGCTTGGGACGACATAATGAAAAACTGTTTTTT.

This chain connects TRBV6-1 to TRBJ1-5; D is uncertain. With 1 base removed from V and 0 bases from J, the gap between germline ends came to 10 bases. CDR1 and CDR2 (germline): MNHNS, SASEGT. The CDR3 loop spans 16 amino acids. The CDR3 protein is CASSEVPPFSNQPQHF. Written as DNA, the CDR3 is TGTGCCAGCAGTGAAGTCCCCCCGTTTAGCAATCAGCCCCAGCATTTT.

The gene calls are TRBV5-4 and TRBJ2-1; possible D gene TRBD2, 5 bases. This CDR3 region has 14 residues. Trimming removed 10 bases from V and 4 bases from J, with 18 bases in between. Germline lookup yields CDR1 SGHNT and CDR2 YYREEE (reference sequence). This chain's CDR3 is CAGSSSAPYNEQFF. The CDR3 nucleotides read TGTGCCGGGAGCAGTAGCGCCCCTTACAATGAGCAGTTCTTC. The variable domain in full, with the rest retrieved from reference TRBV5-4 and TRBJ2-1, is ETGVTQSPTHLIKTRGQQVTLRCSSQSGHNTVSWYQQALGQGPQFIFQYYREEENGRGNFPPRFSGLQFPNYSSELNVNALELDDSALYLCAGSSSAPYNEQFFGPGTRLTVL.

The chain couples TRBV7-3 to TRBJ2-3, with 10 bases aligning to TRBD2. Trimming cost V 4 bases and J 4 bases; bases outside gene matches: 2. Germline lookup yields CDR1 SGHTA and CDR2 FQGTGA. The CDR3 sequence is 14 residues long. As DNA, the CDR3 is TGTGCCAGCAGCTCTAGCGGGAGCCCAGATACGCAGTATTTT. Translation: CASSSSGSPDTQYF.

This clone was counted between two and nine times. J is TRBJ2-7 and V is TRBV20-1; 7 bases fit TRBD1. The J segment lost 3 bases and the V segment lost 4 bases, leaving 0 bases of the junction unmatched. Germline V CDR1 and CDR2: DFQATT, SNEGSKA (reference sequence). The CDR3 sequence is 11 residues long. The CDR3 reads CSATGGYEQYF. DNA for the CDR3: TGCAGTGCTACAGGGGGCTACGAGCAGTACTTC.